The 3 T cell receptor beta chains presented below share a single source sample, sequenced in a study of blood T cells in healthy people across ages (dated by TCRdb to about 2015). Libraries were prepared through 5' RACE. The instrument given in TCRdb is Illumina HiSeq 2500. A second PCR of roughly 7 to 11 cycles was performed with a sample-barcoded 5' primer and a J-beta primer mix. The public reads were quality trimmed at Q25 with fastp and then assembled into clones with MiXCR by TCRdb, keeping productive beta chains. Rows with a matching CDR3 protein are joined into one entry that keeps the most common DNA and genes. The sample records 800,000 to 1,300,000 distinct CDR3 sequences, approximately 26% of which are singletons. 0.65% to 0.75% of the sample is taken by the ten largest. The data also belong to a second study, concerning T cells of mothers and their children.

The sample comprised blood. The source of these receptors is a girl aged 2-10 years in good health.

The rearrangement uses TRBV20-1 and TRBJ1-1; maybe TRBD1 (5 bases). Per the germline V gene, CDR1 is DFQATT and CDR2 is SNEGSKA (reference sequence). The CDR3 covers 12 residues. The DNA for the CDR3 is TGCAGGACCTCAAGGGGAAACACTGAAGCTTTCTTT. It specifies CRTSRGNTEAFF.

The V call is TRBV6-1, the J call TRBJ2-5; 7 nucleotides line up with TRBD1. V shed 10 bases and J 0 bases; nucleotides not matched to a gene: 17. This CDR3 is built from 17 residues. The germline V gene has CDR1 MNHNS and CDR2 SASEGT. CDR3 nucleotide sequence: TGTGCCACCAGGGAAGGGACAGTCGATTTCTACCAAGAGACCCAGTACTTC. Protein product: CATREGTVDFYQETQYF.

This clonotype has more than one count but fewer than ten. The chain is built from TRBV3-1 and TRBJ1-1; D call uncertain. Germline CDR1 is LGHDT and CDR2 is YNNKEL (reference sequence). V lost 2 bases and J lost 3, with 7 bases in between. This CDR3 has 13 residues. The CDR3 spells CASSQLFYTEAFF. The CDR3 DNA reads TGTGCCAGCAGCCAACTCTTCTACACTGAAGCTTTCTTT. The variable domain in full, with the rest retrieved from reference TRBV3-1 and TRBJ1-1, is DTAVSQTPKYLVTQMGNDKSIKCEQNLGHDTMYWYKQDSKKFLKIMFSYNNKELIINETVPNRFSPKSPDKAHLNLHINSLELGDSAVYFCASSQLFYTEAFFGQGTRLTVV.